Listed here are 9 T cell receptor beta chains from one sample, sequenced in a study of molecular identifiers for immune sequencing clone quantification. TCRdb processed the PCR reads anew with MiXCR; each CDR3 protein has one entry. Of a few hundred thousand distinct CDR3 sequences in the sample, 20% to 25% were seen once. The specimen sequenced was naive CD8+ T cells from blood, with Jurkat cell RNA spiked in. As for subset: FACS-sorted CD8+CD4-CCR7+CD45RA+ naive T cells. The origin of the receptors is a human donor in good health. Some libraries in this study had Jurkat cell RNA spiked in.

The chain recombines TRBV27 with TRBJ2-7, with D possibly TRBD1 on 5 matching bases. There are 14 residues in the CDR3. Trimming pared 8 bases from V and 3 bases from J, leaving 17 bases between. CDR1 is MNHEY, CDR2 SMNVEV, per germline (reference sequence). The CDR3: CASGHGTDSYEQYF. The DNA for the CDR3 is TGTGCCAGCGGTCATGGTACAGACAGCTACGAGCAGTACTTC.

The sample holds a few counts of this clonotype. The chain is built from TRBV7-8 and TRBJ2-1; D gene unclear. The V end was cut by 0 bases, the J end by 1 base, with 4 bases between. CDR1 is SGHVS and CDR2 is FQNEAQ in the germline V gene. The CDR3 runs 14 residues. The DNA for the CDR3 is TGTGCCAGCAGCTTAGCGTCTTCCTACAATGAGCAGTTCTTC. Its translation: CASSLASSYNEQFF. Complete variable domain (other parts from reference TRBV7-8 and TRBJ2-1): GAGVSQSPRYKVAKRGQDVALRCDPISGHVSLFWYQQALGQGPEFLTYFQNEAQLDKSGLPSDRFFAERPEGSVSTLKIQRTQQEDSAVYLCASSLASSYNEQFFGPGTRLTVL.

This clonotype was recorded a few times. V is TRBV11-2 and J is TRBJ2-7, with 7 nucleotides matching TRBD1. CDR1 is SGHAT and CDR2 is FQNNGV in the germline V gene. The length of the CDR3 is 16 residues. V dropped 5 bases and J dropped 0; count of bases not matched to a gene: 10. CDR3: CASSPDGDRSSYEQYF. The CDR3 bases are TGTGCCAGCAGCCCCGATGGGGACAGAAGCTCCTACGAGCAGTACTTC.

The V gene is TRBV19, the J gene TRBJ2-7, with D possibly being TRBD1 (5 bases). Trimming pared 0 bases from V and 2 bases from J, leaving 11 bases between. Germline lookup yields CDR1 LNHDA and CDR2 SQIVND (reference sequence). The CDR3 has 15 residues. The CDR3 is CASSIDGAGAYEQYF. The DNA of the CDR3 is TGTGCCAGTAGTATAGATGGGGCAGGAGCCTACGAGCAGTACTTC.

The rearrangement uses TRBV27 and TRBJ2-2; 7 positions agree with TRBD2. The CDR3 is 17 amino acids. Germline loops: CDR1 MNHEY, CDR2 SMNVEV (reference sequence). V lost 2 bases, J lost 7 bases, and 13 bases stayed unmatched. The CDR3 DNA reads TGTGCCAGCAGTTTAGGGACCAAACGGGGGGTAATCGGGGAGCTGTTTTTT. It translates to CASSLGTKRGVIGELFF.

About this clonotype: As the CDR3 is not closed by the conserved phenylalanine or tryptophan, this likely results from a read error. This rearrangement joins TRBV9 to TRBJ2-5, with TRBD2 matching over 9 bases. Trimming removed 4 bases from V and 5 bases from J; junction bases left unmatched: 9. There are 15 residues in the CDR3. Germline V gene data show CDR1 as SGDLS and CDR2 as YYNGEE. The CDR3 reads CASSTAGGDVETQYS. The CDR3 nucleotides read TGTGCCAGCAGCACAGCGGGGGGAGACGTGGAGACCCAGTACTCC.

The V call is TRBV6-2 or TRBV6-3, the J call TRBJ2-3; 10 positions match TRBD2. The trim removed 4 bases at V and 2 bases at J, leaving 6 bases unmatched. The germline CDR1 and CDR2 sequences are MNHEY and SVGEGT. There are 16 residues in the CDR3. CDR3 sequence reads: CASSSPAGGYTDTQYF. The CDR3 DNA follows: TGTGCCAGCAGTTCCCCAGCGGGGGGGTACACAGATACGCAGTATTTT.

The table lists this clonotype with a count of one. The chain combines TRBV6-5 with TRBJ1-5; D gene unclear. Between the trimmed V and J ends, which lost 6 bases and 0 bases, there was a span of 12 bases. The CDR3 spans 15 residues. Germline lookup yields CDR1 MNHEY and CDR2 SVGAGI. The CDR3 DNA follows: TGTGCCAGCAGCTCAGAACCCGATAGCAATCAGCCCCAGCATTTT. Its translation is CASSSEPDSNQPQHF.

This clonotype appeared many times. This chain uses TRBV7-9 with TRBJ2-3, with 12 positions matching TRBD2. Germline V CDR1 and CDR2: SEHNR, FQNEAQ (reference sequence). The CDR3 spans 18 residues. With 2 bases clipped from V and 4 bases from J, the junction kept 10 bases outside the gene matches. The CDR3 nucleotides read TGTGCCAGCAGCTTACCGACAGGACTAGCGGGATTCGCAGATACGCAGTATTTT. It translates to CASSLPTGLAGFADTQYF.